Following are 26 T cell receptor beta chains from one sample sequenced in a study of blood T cell repertoires in COVID-19. Assay: immunoSEQ multiplex PCR; the TCRdb copy retains only in-frame clones and omits some. The sample includes more than 150,000 clones, approximately 80% seen only once; the top ten take around 10%. The sample was PBMCs or T cells enriched from blood (not recorded which). These receptors were obtained from a man aged 45-65 years who had recovered from COVID-19.

The chain combines TRBV5-1 with TRBJ2-5, with D tentatively TRBD1 (5 bases). CDR1 and CDR2 (germline): SGHRS, YFSETQ. The CDR3 is made up of 16 amino acids. The V end was cut by 5 bases, the J end by 0 bases, with 17 bases between. As DNA, the CDR3 is TGCGCCAGCAGAAAAGGACACCTCTCGTACCAAGAGACCCAGTACTTC. Protein: CASRKGHLSYQETQYF.

The chain uses TRBV19 and TRBJ1-5; D gene ambiguous. V gave up 4 bases and J gave up 1 base, with 17 bases separating them. CDR3 length: 17 amino acids. The germline V gene has CDR1 LNHDA and CDR2 SQIVND (reference sequence). In nucleotides, the CDR3 is TGTGCCAGTAGTACCCCCCCGGGGTTCGGGAGCAATCAGCCCCAGCATTTT. Protein: CASSTPPGFGSNQPQHF.

This sequence joins TRBV29-1 and TRBJ2-2; tentative D call: TRBD2 (5 bases). There are 11 residues in the CDR3. The germline V gene has CDR1 SQVTM and CDR2 ANQGSEA. CDR3 amino acids: CGSRVAGELFF. CDR3 DNA: TGCGGATCGCGGGTCGCCGGGGAGCTGTTTTTT.

The CDR3 sequence: CASSYPGQNTEAFF. CDR3 bases: TGTGCCAGCAGTTACCCCGGACAGAACACTGAAGCTTTCTTT. The gene calls are TRBV6-5 and TRBJ1-1; a possible D gene is TRBD1 (5 bases). The CDR3 is made up of 14 amino acids. V lost 2 bases and J lost 1, with 8 bases in between. The germline CDR1 and CDR2 sequences are MNHEY and SVGAGI.

The chain carries TRBV27 and TRBJ2-7, with TRBD1 matching over 8 bases. The CDR3 has 15 amino acids. CDR1 and CDR2 (germline): MNHEY, SMNVEV (reference sequence). Trimming at V came to 5 bases and at J to 0 bases, leaving 6 bases not matched to a gene. The CDR3 sequence: CASSTDRAGSYEQYF. The CDR3, as DNA: TGTGCCAGCAGTACGGACAGGGCAGGCTCCTACGAGCAGTACTTC.

The chain links TRBV5-4 to TRBJ2-7; 9 bases align to TRBD2. The CDR3 has 18 residues. Germline values: CDR1 SGHNT, CDR2 YYREEE (reference sequence). The V segment lost 1 base and the J segment 0 bases; nucleotides outside the gene matches: 11. For the CDR3, the DNA is TGTGCCAGCAGCTTGAGGGTCTCGACTAGCGGATTCTCCTACGAGCAGTACTTC. The encoded protein is CASSLRVSTSGFSYEQYF. The whole variable domain, remainder taken from reference TRBV5-4 and TRBJ2-7, is ETGVTQSPTHLIKTRGQQVTLRCSSQSGHNTVSWYQQALGQGPQFIFQYYREEENGRGNFPPRFSGLQFPNYSSELNVNALELDDSALYLCASSLRVSTSGFSYEQYFGPGTRLTVT.

The J gene is TRBJ1-1, the V gene TRBV5-1; D perhaps matches TRBD1 (5 bases). Germline CDR1 SGHRS, CDR2 YFSETQ. This CDR3 is built from 13 residues. Between the trimmed V and J ends, which lost 2 bases and 1 base, there was a span of 6 bases. Here the CDR3 reads CASSFGANTEAFF. CDR3 nucleotide sequence: TGCGCCAGCAGCTTTGGGGCGAACACTGAAGCTTTCTTT. Combining the CDR3 with reference TRBV5-1 and TRBJ1-1 gives the whole variable domain KAGVTQTPRYLIKTRGQQVTLSCSPISGHRSVSWYQQTPGQGLQFLFEYFSETQRNKGNFPGRFSGRQFSNSRSEMNVSTLELGDSALYLCASSFGANTEAFFGQGTRLTVV.

The chain recombines TRBV6-5 with TRBJ1-4; D is perhaps TRBD1 (6 bases). V was pared by 5 bases and J by 5 bases, with 12 bases between. The length of the CDR3 is 14 residues. Looked up from germline, CDR1 is MNHEY and CDR2 is SVGAGI. CDR3 in DNA: TGTGCCAGCAGTCTCAGGGGATTAAATGAAAAACTGTTTTTT. It encodes CASSLRGLNEKLFF.

This clone showed up just once. V usage is TRBV3-1 (or the pseudogene TRBV3-2) and J usage is TRBJ2-7; D might be TRBD1 (6 bases). Germline CDR1 and CDR2: LGHDT and YNNKEL (reference sequence). CDR3 length: 13 residues. V was clipped by 7 bases and J by 3 bases, with 13 bases between them. The DNA for the CDR3 is TGTGCCAGCACCACCACAGGGTTCTACGAGCAGTACTTC. Residues: CASTTTGFYEQYF.

The chain has TRBV10-1 and TRBJ2-7, with TRBD2 identical over 7 bases. This CDR3 has 13 amino acids. Trimming cost V 0 bases and J 5 bases; bases outside gene matches: 1. Germline CDR1 WNHNN, CDR2 SYGVQD (reference sequence). The CDR3 sequence: CASSESGRDEQYF. DNA of the CDR3: TGCGCCAGCAGTGAGTCGGGGAGGGACGAGCAGTACTTC.

The V and J genes are TRBV19 and TRBJ1-1; 10 positions match TRBD1. The CDR3 is 15 residues long. The junction had 4 bases not matched to a gene; V was cut back by 6 bases and J by 0 bases. The germline V gene encodes CDR1 LNHDA and CDR2 SQIVND (reference sequence). The CDR3 reads CASSDRGRVNTEAFF. The CDR3 DNA is TGTGCCAGTAGCGACAGGGGGCGGGTGAACACTGAAGCTTTCTTT.

This clone has just a few counts. Germline and junction disagree at one end, which may indicate a read error. The chain couples TRBV28 to TRBJ2-3; 7 nucleotides agree with TRBD2. The length of the CDR3 is 13 residues. Germline-derived CDR1 and CDR2 are MDHEN and SYDVKM. DNA of the CDR3: TGTGCCAGCAGTCCCGCGGGAGCAGATACTCAGTATTTT. Its translation: CASSPAGADTQYF.

CDR3 protein: CASSSTVNTEAFF. The CDR3 DNA sequence: TGTGCCAGCAGCTCAACAGTGAACACTGAAGCTTTCTTT. The genes are TRBV9 and TRBJ1-1; D is uncertain. Trimming removed 4 bases from V and 0 bases from J, with 7 bases in between. The germline V gene has CDR1 SGDLS and CDR2 YYNGEE. The CDR3 length is 13 residues.

The V gene is TRBV3-1 (or the pseudogene TRBV3-2), the J gene TRBJ1-3; D not resolved. V was cut by 4 bases and J by 4 bases, with 8 bases left in between. The CDR3 runs 13 residues. In germline, CDR1 is LGHDT, CDR2 YNNKEL (reference sequence). The CDR3 DNA reads as TGTGCCAGCAGCCCCCTACGCGGAAACACCATATATTTT. It translates to CASSPLRGNTIYF.

The gene calls are TRBV11-3 and TRBJ1-3, with TRBD1 matching 7 bases. V was pared by 4 bases and J by 3 bases, with 3 bases of the junction left unmatched. The CDR3 covers 14 residues. Germline assignment: CDR1 SGHNT and CDR2 YENEEA. The chain's CDR3 is CASSSDRDGNTIYF. The CDR3 DNA reads TGTGCCAGCAGCTCAGACAGGGATGGAAACACCATATATTTT.

The V call is TRBV29-1, the J call TRBJ2-1, with 15 bases aligning to TRBD2. V shed 6 bases, J shed 0 bases, and the junction held 9 bases outside the gene matches. The CDR3 is made up of 18 amino acids. Per the germline V gene, CDR1 is SQVTM and CDR2 is ANQGSEA. The CDR3 nucleotides are TGCAGCGTGGCGGGACTAGCGGGGGGCCCCCGCTCCTACAATGAGCAGTTCTTC. Translated, it gives CSVAGLAGGPRSYNEQFF.

V gene TRBV29-1 combines with J gene TRBJ2-2, with D unresolved. Germline values: CDR1 SQVTM, CDR2 ANQGSEA. Trimming shortened V by 4 bases and J by 7 bases, and 10 bases separated the two germline ends. This CDR3 has 12 amino acids. The CDR3 region is CSVAPQDGELFF. The CDR3 DNA is TGCAGCGTTGCCCCCCAGGACGGGGAGCTGTTTTTT.

J is TRBJ1-1 and V is TRBV19; a possible D gene is TRBD1 (6 bases). The CDR3 has 15 amino acids. Germline-derived CDR1 and CDR2 are LNHDA and SQIVND (reference sequence). The V gene lost 2 bases and the J gene lost 4 bases, with 14 bases spanning the gap. For the CDR3, the DNA is TGTGCCAGTAGTATACTAGGGGGGGCAGTCACTGAAGCTTTCTTT. Translating gives CASSILGGAVTEAFF.

This clone was detected a few times. This chain uses TRBV9 with TRBJ2-7, with a weak D call TRBD1 (8 bases). This CDR3 comprises 15 residues. Trimming removed 4 bases from V and 2 bases from J, with 16 bases in between. Germline V CDR1 and CDR2: SGDLS, YYNGEE. Written as DNA, the CDR3 is TGTGCCAGCAGCCCGAACAGGGGGGGGACCTACGAGCAGTACTTC. The encoded protein is CASSPNRGGTYEQYF.

Here the CDR3 DNA reads TGCGCCAGCAGCTTGGGGTGGGGGACACTCGAAGCTTTCTTT. Translated: CASSLGWGTLEAFF. The chain combines TRBV5-1 with TRBJ1-1; D possibly corresponds to TRBD1 (6 bases). CDR1 and CDR2 from the germline V gene are SGHRS and YFSETQ. V was cut by 0 bases and J by 8 bases, with 14 bases left in between. CDR3 length equals 14 residues.

J is TRBJ2-1 and V is TRBV5-1, with 7 positions matching TRBD1. The CDR3 has 14 amino acids. From germline, CDR1 is SGHRS and CDR2 YFSETQ. V shed 4 bases and J 8 bases; nucleotides not matched to a gene: 9. CDR3 in amino acids: CASSPDRVKYEQFF. In DNA, the CDR3 is TGCGCCAGCAGCCCCGACAGGGTTAAGTATGAGCAGTTCTTC.

V and J are TRBV6-5 and TRBJ1-2; no reliable D call. Trimming left V 4 bases short and J 0 bases short, with 9 bases between. Germline assignment: CDR1 MNHEY and CDR2 SVGAGI. CDR3 size: 14 residues. This chain's CDR3 is CASSFTSTNYGYTF. CDR3 sequence (DNA): TGTGCCAGCAGTTTTACAAGTACTAACTATGGCTACACCTTC.

The rearrangement joins TRBV11-3 to TRBJ2-3, with D possibly matching TRBD2 (6 bases). Between the trimmed V and J ends, which lost 3 bases and 4 bases, there was a span of 14 bases. This CDR3 contains 15 residues. Per the germline V gene, CDR1 is SGHNT and CDR2 is YENEEA. DNA for the CDR3: TGTGCCAGCAGCTTGGACGAGGGGAGGCCAGATACGCAGTATTTT. Translating it yields CASSLDEGRPDTQYF.

This chain joins TRBV19 and TRBJ1-1; tentative D call: TRBD1 (6 bases). CDR1 LNHDA and CDR2 SQIVND come from the germline V gene (reference sequence). The CDR3 has 15 amino acids. V was trimmed by 9 bases and J by 6 bases, leaving 23 bases between them. CDR3 nucleotide sequence: TGTGCCAGCACCCCCTTTAGGGGGATAAGCGCTGAAGCTTTCTTT. Translated, it gives CASTPFRGISAEAFF.

The chain has TRBV5-1 and TRBJ1-3; 7 nucleotides agree with TRBD1. The CDR3 is 14 amino acids. Germline-derived CDR1 and CDR2 are SGHRS and YFSETQ. Trimming at V came to 5 bases and at J to 4 bases, leaving 6 bases not matched to a gene. The CDR3 DNA sequence: TGCGCCAGCAGGCGGGACAGAACAGGAAACACCATATATTTT. Protein sequence: CASRRDRTGNTIYF.

This clone was recorded once. In the same sample, other DNA sequences code for this CDR3. The rearrangement joins TRBV29-1 to TRBJ2-3, with D tentatively TRBD1 (5 bases). CDR1 and CDR2 from the germline V gene are SQVTM and ANQGSEA. The CDR3 covers 12 residues. Deletions cut 3 bases from V and 1 base from J, with 5 bases between. The CDR3 nucleotides read TGCAGCGTTGACAGGGGCACAGATACGCAGTATTTT. Translation: CSVDRGTDTQYF.